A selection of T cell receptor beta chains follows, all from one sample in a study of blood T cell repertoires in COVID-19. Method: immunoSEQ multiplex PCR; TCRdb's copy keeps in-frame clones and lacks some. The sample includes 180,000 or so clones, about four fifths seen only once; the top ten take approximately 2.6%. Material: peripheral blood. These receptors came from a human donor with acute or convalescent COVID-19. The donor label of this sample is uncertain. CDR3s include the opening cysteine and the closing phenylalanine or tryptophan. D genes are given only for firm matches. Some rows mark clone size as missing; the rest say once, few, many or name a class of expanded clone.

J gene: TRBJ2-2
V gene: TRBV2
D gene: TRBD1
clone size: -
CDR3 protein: CASSPSARGQGGTGELFF
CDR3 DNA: TGTGCCAGCAGCCCCTCCGCTAGGGGACAGGGAGGCACCGGGGAGCTGTTTTTT

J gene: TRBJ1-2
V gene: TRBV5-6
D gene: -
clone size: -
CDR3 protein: CASRAGTGIDYGYTF
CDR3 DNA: TGTGCCAGCAGGGCGGGCACAGGGATCGACTATGGCTACACCTTC

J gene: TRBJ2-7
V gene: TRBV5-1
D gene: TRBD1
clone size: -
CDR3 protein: CASSLRDRAYEQYF
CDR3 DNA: TGCGCCAGCAGCCTCCGGGACAGAGCCTACGAGCAGTACTTC

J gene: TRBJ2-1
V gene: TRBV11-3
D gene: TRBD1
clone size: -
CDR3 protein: CASSLDRQGPYNEQFF
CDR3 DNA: TGTGCCAGCAGCTTAGATCGACAGGGACCCTACAATGAGCAGTTCTTC

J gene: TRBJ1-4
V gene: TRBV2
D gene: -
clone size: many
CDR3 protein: CASRAGGTLRDEKLFF
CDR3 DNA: TGTGCCAGCAGAGCCGGGGGGACACTCCGGGACGAAAAACTGTTTTTT

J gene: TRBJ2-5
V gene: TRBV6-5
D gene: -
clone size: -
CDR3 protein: CASNSPRETQYF
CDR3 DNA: TGTGCCAGCAACTCACCTCGGGAGACCCAGTACTTC

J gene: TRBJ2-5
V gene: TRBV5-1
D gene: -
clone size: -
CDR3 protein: CASSLVLRETQYF
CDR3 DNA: TGCGCCAGCAGCTTAGTGCTGAGAGAGACCCAGTACTTC

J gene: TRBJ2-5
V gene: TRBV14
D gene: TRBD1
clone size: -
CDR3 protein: CASSGQGWVRQETQYF
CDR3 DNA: TGTGCCAGCTCCGGACAGGGTTGGGTTCGGCAAGAGACCCAGTACTTC

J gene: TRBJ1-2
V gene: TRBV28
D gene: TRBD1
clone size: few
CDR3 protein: CASRGTGRGGYTF
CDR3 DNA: TGTGCCAGCAGGGGGACAGGCCGAGGGGGCTACACCTTC

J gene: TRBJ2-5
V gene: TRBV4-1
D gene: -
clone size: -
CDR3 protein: CASSQVRGETQYF
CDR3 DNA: TGCGCCAGCAGCCAAGTGCGGGGAGAGACCCAGTACTTC

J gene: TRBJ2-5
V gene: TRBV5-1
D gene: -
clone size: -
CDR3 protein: CASSTSGGQETQYF
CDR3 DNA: TGCGCCAGCAGCACCTCAGGAGGACAAGAGACCCAGTACTTC

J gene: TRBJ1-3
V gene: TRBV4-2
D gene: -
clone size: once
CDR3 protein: CASSQASGGLRGDTIYF
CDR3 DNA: TGTGCCAGCAGCCAAGCATCGGGGGGCCTCCGTGGGGACACCATATATTTT